These T cell receptor beta chains were read from a single sample in a study of vaccination effects on CD4 cells after COVID-19. These TCRs' antigens remain unknown. The protocol was immunoSEQ multiplex PCR, while the TCRdb copy is restricted to in-frame clones and leaves out a portion. The table shows 78,000 or so clones, with more than 60% occurring only once. The sample in question was CD4+ T cells from PBMCs cultured with SARS-CoV-2 spike peptides, obtained before COVID-19 vaccination. The receptors originated from a human donor who received a COVID-19 vaccine. CDR3s include the opening cysteine and the closing phenylalanine or tryptophan. Fields, in order: J gene, V gene, D gene, clone size, CDR3 protein, CDR3 DNA. The D gene is left open where the match is weak. Clone size, where shown, is once, few, many, or a class for clones that have expanded.

J: TRBJ1-1
V: TRBV10-3
D: -
size: -
CDR3: CAISGPEKNTEAFF
DNA: TGTGCCATCAGTGGCCCTGAGAAGAACACTGAAGCTTTCTTT

J: TRBJ2-2
V: TRBV15
D: TRBD1
size: -
CDR3: CATSRDRRQDRSNTGELFF
DNA: TGTGCCACCAGCAGAGACCGGAGACAGGACAGGTCGAACACCGGGGAGCTGTTTTTT

J: TRBJ1-4
V: TRBV4-1
D: -
size: -
CDR3: CASSQESLATNEKLFF
DNA: TGCGCCAGCAGCCAAGAGAGTCTTGCAACTAATGAAAAACTGTTTTTT

J: TRBJ1-1
V: TRBV9
D: -
size: -
CDR3: CASSGKSGLMNTEAFF
DNA: TGTGCCAGCAGCGGAAAAAGTGGGCTTATGAACACTGAAGCTTTCTTT

J: TRBJ2-5
V: TRBV3-1/TRBV3-2
D: -
size: once
CDR3: CASSQLQETQYF
DNA: TGTGCCAGCAGCCAGCTCCAAGAGACCCAGTACTTC

J: TRBJ1-2
V: TRBV10-1
D: -
size: -
CDR3: CASSESRVAEYYGYTF
DNA: TGCGCCAGCAGTGAGTCGAGGGTGGCGGAATACTATGGCTACACCTTC

J: TRBJ1-1
V: TRBV7-6
D: TRBD1
size: few
CDR3: CASSLTGDTEAFF
DNA: TGTGCCAGCAGCTTAACAGGGGACACTGAAGCTTTCTTT

J: TRBJ2-1
V: TRBV6-5
D: TRBD1
size: -
CDR3: CASSLPGTAPNEQFF
DNA: TGTGCCAGCAGCCTTCCCGGGACAGCCCCCAATGAGCAGTTCTTC

J: TRBJ1-1
V: TRBV4-2
D: TRBD1
size: -
CDR3: CASSPERQGDNTEAFF
DNA: TGTGCCAGCAGCCCGGAGAGGCAGGGGGACAACACTGAAGCTTTCTTT

J: TRBJ1-2
V: TRBV10-3
D: TRBD1
size: -
CDR3: CASKGAGGENGGYTF
DNA: TGTGCCTCCAAAGGCGCAGGGGGCGAGAACGGTGGCTACACCTTC